The sequence of this T cell receptor (beta chain) was determined in a study of response to subunit inactivated influenza vaccine. Broader study findings: Few new T cells, the authors suggested, are recruited by each seasonal influenza vaccination.

CDR3 length: 15 residues. V was clipped by 5 bases and J by 0 bases, with 11 bases between them. With respect to this clonotype: Its matching antigen is unknown.

TCRdb fed the RT-PCR reads into MiXCR, producing one record per CDR3 protein. The data hold 450,000 to 550,000 distinct CDR3 sequences, with roughly 23% observed a single time. This chain joins TRBV12-3 or TRBV12-4 and TRBJ1-3; no reliable D call. Sequencing was performed on CD4+ T cells sorted from PBMCs, taken less than 6 days after vaccination. This TCR was sampled from a man in his forties or fifties who received an inactivated influenza vaccine. CDR3 region: CASSPGVYSGNTIYF. The CDR3 nucleotides read TGTGCCAGCAGTCCGGGAGTCTACTCTGGAAACACCATATATTTT.